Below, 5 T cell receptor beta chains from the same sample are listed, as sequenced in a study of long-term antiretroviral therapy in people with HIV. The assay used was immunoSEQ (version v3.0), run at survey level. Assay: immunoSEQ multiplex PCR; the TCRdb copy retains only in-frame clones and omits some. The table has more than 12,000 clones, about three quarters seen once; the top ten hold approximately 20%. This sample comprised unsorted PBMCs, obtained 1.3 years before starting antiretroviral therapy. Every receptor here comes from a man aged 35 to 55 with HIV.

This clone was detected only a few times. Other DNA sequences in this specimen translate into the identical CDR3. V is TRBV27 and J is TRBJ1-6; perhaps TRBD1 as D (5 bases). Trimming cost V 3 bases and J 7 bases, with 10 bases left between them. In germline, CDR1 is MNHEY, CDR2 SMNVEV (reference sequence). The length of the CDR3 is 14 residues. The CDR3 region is CASSFGTGNSPLHF. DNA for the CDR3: TGTGCCAGCAGTTTCGGGACTGGGAATTCACCCCTCCACTTT.

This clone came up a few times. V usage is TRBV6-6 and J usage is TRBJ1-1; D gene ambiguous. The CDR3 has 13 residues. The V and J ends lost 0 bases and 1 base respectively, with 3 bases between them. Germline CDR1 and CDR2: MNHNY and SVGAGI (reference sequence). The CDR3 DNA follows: TGTGCCAGCAGTTACTCGGAGAACACTGAAGCTTTCTTT. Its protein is CASSYSENTEAFF.

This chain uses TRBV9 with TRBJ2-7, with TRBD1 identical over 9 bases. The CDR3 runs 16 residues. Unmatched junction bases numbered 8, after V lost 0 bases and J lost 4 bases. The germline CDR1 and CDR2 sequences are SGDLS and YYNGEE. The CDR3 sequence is CASSVGLRDRVYEQYF. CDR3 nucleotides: TGTGCCAGCAGCGTAGGCCTCCGGGACAGGGTTTACGAGCAGTACTTC.

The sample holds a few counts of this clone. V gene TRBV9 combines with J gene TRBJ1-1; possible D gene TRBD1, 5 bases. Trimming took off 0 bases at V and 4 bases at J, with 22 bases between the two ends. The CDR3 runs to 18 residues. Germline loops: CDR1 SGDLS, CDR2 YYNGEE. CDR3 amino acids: CASSVGLMVGALGTEAFF. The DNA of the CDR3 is TGTGCCAGCAGCGTAGGGTTGATGGTCGGGGCGTTGGGCACTGAAGCTTTCTTT.

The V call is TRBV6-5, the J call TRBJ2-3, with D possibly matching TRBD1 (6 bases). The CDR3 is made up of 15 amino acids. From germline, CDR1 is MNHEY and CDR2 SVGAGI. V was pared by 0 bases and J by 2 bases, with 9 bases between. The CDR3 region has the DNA TGTGCCAGCAGTTACTCGGGGACACTCACAGATACGCAGTATTTT. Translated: CASSYSGTLTDTQYF.